This TCR beta chain was captured by sequencing in a study of T cells expressing NK-cell markers. Overall study: Sorted CD3+CD56+NKG2C+, CD3+CD56+NKG2C- and CD3+CD56-NKG2C+ T-cell subsets were beta-chain profiled.

The CDR3 contains 15 residues. What made the TCR beta cDNA was 5'RACE template switching with UMIs. TCRdb derives one entry per CDR3 protein from the 5' RACE reads, leaving out DNA. The data show 400,000 to 550,000 distinct CDR3 sequences, and the top ten clones hold 6% to 8%. The V gene is TRBV12-3 or TRBV12-4, the J gene TRBJ2-6; the TCRdb call, TRBD1, lacks DNA for checking. The sample comprised blood T cells: a sorted CD56 or NKG2C T cell subset, CD4+ or CD8+ T cells, or bulk PBMC T cells (not recorded which). The clonotype was recovered from a woman between 18 and 70 years old in good health. This chain's CDR3 is CASSMTGTGANVLTF.